This T cell receptor (beta chain) stems from a study of Graves' ophthalmopathy and Graves' hyperthyroidism. Enrolled hyperthyroidism patients had a new diagnosis, a duration under 2 months, and an age of 18 to 65. Clinicians made diagnoses from clinical symptoms, serum thyroxine, TRAb, thyroid ultrasound and orbital computed tomography. The V end lost 7 bases, the J end lost 3 bases, and 17 bases lay between the germline ends. The germline CDR1 and CDR2 sequences are KGHDR and SFDVKD. CDR3 length: 15 residues. The study amplified TCR beta CDR3 regions using RNA transcripts. Following a first-round RT-PCR that used HTBI primers, a second-round multiplex PCR was carried out. TCRdb reanalysed the multiplex PCR reads using MiXCR and keeps one entry per CDR3 protein. The sample includes 560,000 or so distinct CDR3 sequences, less than 40% seen only once; the top ten take 4% to 5%. This clonotype was detected ten times or more.

This chain joins TRBV24-1 and TRBJ1-1; a weak D match, TRBD1 (6 bases). The TCR comes from an adult man with Graves' hyperthyroidism. The sample consisted of peripheral blood or thyroid tissue (not recorded which). DNA of the CDR3: TGTGCCACCAGGGAAATTAGCAGGGGTGACACTGAAGCTTTCTTT. It encodes CATREISRGDTEAFF.